This T cell receptor (beta chain) was sequenced during a study of blood T cell repertoires in COVID-19. On the study more broadly: The United States, Italy and Spain supplied acute and convalescent COVID-19 samples. T cells, B-cell-depleted T cells, or PBMCs provided the cDNA or gDNA that served as material.

Authors' processing steps: Amplification of reference gene primers provided the estimated nucleated cell counts. The data were produced by immunoSEQ multiplex PCR, yet TCRdb's version contains in-frame clones alone and is incomplete. The DNA was the basis for D and trimming; V, J and clone size are from that table. The sample includes roughly 230,000 clones, 75% to 85% of them seen just once. The ends lost 6 bases at V and 6 bases at J; junction bases unmatched: 6. The CDR3 spans 14 residues. Per the germline V gene, CDR1 is KGHSH and CDR2 is LQKENI. This chain uses TRBV18 with TRBJ1-4; TRBD1 matches at 8 bases. The specimen was peripheral blood. This sequence originates from a human donor in a cohort sampled during active COVID-19. CDR3 region: CASSLGQGDEKLFF. Written as DNA, the CDR3 is TGTGCCAGCTCCCTCGGACAGGGAGATGAAAAACTGTTTTTT.